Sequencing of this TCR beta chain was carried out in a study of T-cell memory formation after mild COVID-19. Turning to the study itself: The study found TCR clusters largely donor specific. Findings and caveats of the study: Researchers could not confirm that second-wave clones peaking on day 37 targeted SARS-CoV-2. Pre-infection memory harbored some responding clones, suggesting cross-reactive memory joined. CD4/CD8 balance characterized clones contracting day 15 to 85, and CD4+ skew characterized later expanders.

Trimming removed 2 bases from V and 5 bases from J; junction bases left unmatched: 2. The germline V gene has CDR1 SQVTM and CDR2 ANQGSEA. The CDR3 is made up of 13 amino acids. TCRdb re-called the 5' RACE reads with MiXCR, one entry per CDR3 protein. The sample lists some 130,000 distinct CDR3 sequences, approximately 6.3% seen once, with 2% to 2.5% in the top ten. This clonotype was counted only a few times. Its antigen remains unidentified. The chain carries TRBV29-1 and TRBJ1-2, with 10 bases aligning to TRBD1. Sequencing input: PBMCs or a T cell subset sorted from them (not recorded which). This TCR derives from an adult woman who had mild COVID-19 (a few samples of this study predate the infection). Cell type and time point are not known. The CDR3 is CSVEPGQGYGYTF. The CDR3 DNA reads TGCAGCGTTGAACCGGGACAGGGGTATGGCTACACCTTC.